The rows below give T cell receptor beta chains drawn from one sample of a study of neurological immune-mediated disorders. TCRdb re-called the 5' RACE reads with MiXCR, one entry per CDR3 protein. The sample records fewer than 35,000 distinct CDR3 sequences, more than 2.5% being singletons. Sequencing was done on a sample of PBMCs. The receptors stem from a woman in her 30s with multiple sclerosis. Each CDR3 is given with its conserved first and last residue. The D gene is left open where the match is weak. Size values are once, few and many counts, or a class for expanded clones, and some rows have none.

d_call	clone_size	v_call	j_call	cdr3_nt	cdr3_aa
NA	many	TRBV7-2	TRBJ2-7	TGTGCCAGCAGCTTCTTCGGATCCTACGAGCAGTACTTC	CASSFFGSYEQYF
TRBD2	many	TRBV10-3	TRBJ2-5	TGTGCCATCAGCCGACTAGCGGGGGAGACCCAGTACTTC	CAISRLAGETQYF
TRBD2	NA	TRBV12-3/TRBV12-4	TRBJ2-3	TGTGCCAGCACCCACGGACTAGCGGGGACCTTTACGCAGTATTTT	CASTHGLAGTFTQYF
NA	many	TRBV7-2	TRBJ2-5	TGTGCCAGCAGCTCAAGACTAGGCGGTCAAGAGACCCAGTACTTC	CASSSRLGGQETQYF
TRBD1	many	TRBV6-5	TRBJ1-2	TGTGCCAGCAGTTACTCGACAGGGGAGGACTATGGCTACACCTTC	CASSYSTGEDYGYTF
TRBD1	many	TRBV14	TRBJ1-2	TGTGCCAGCAGCTCGGACGGGACAGCAAACTATGGCTACACCTTC	CASSSDGTANYGYTF
NA	many	TRBV11-3	TRBJ2-5	TGTGCCAGCAGTCCCTCACCTTTGAGCGTAGAGACCCAGTACTTC	CASSPSPLSVETQYF
NA	many	TRBV12-3/TRBV12-4	TRBJ1-1	TGTGCCAGCAGTTTACAGGCCCATCATGAAGCTTTCTTT	CASSLQAHHEAFF
NA	NA	TRBV5-1	TRBJ2-5	TGCGCCAGCAGCTTGGTCACGGGGGAAGAGACCCAGTACTTC	CASSLVTGEETQYF
TRBD1	many	TRBV27	TRBJ2-5	TGTGCCAGCAGCCAGGGGGTGGGGATGGAGACCCAGTACTTC	CASSQGVGMETQYF